The clone carrying this TCR beta chain was detected only a few times. Its antigen is not identified. Through a sample-barcoded 5' primer and a J-beta primer mix, a second PCR was run for roughly 6 to 11 cycles. The authors tagged each cDNA molecule using a template-switch adaptor with 12 random nucleotides. TCRdb re-called the 5' RACE reads through MiXCR, storing one row per CDR3 protein. The table shows 700,000 to 800,000 distinct CDR3 sequences, with roughly 41% occurring only once. In each sample, at least 6 million PBMCs were isolated. This sample stems from a study of blood T cells in healthy people across ages. Trimming took off 3 bases at V and 0 bases at J, with 11 bases between the two ends. The CDR3 runs 15 residues. Per the germline V gene, CDR1 is SGHTA and CDR2 is FQGNSA. General study points: In long-lived donors, naive CD4+ cell counts and diversity exceeded those of aged donors.

The receptor's source is a woman in her sixties or seventies in good health. Sample: blood. This chain uses TRBV7-2 with TRBJ1-1; the D gene is possibly TRBD1 (6 bases). CDR3 in DNA: TGTGCCAGCAGCTTCGGACAGCCGATGAACACTGAAGCTTTCTTT. Its translation is CASSFGQPMNTEAFF.